Described below is a single T cell receptor beta chain sequence and its context. CDR1 MNHNS and CDR2 SASEGT come from the germline V gene. The CDR3 is 15 amino acids. The germline V and J ends were trimmed by 0 bases and 4 bases, with 12 bases remaining between them. Original methodology: Nucleated cell number was recorded as an estimate derived from reference gene primer amplification. Sequencing used immunoSEQ multiplex PCR; TCRdb keeps in-frame clones, though not all of them. Clone size and the V and J calls come from that table; the DNA yielded D and trimming. The data show some 150,000 clones, with about 89% seen just once and around 38% held by the top ten. This sample stems from a study of blood T cell repertoires in COVID-19. Across the whole study: From the United States, Italy and Spain came samples of acute and convalescent COVID-19. Nucleic acid was either cDNA or gDNA, and it came from T cells, B-cell-depleted T cells, or PBMCs.

The sequenced sample consisted of peripheral blood. This receptor was taken from a man between 50 and 59 years old who had recovered from COVID-19. The chain employs TRBV6-1 and TRBJ1-2; the D gene is possibly TRBD1 (6 bases). The CDR3 DNA is TGTGCCAGCAGTGAAGCCTGGGGGGGCTCCTATGGCTACACCTTC. It codes for CASSEAWGGSYGYTF.